A selection of T cell receptor beta chains follows, all from one sample in a study of cytomegalovirus exposure and HLA in healthy donors. Assay: immunoSEQ multiplex PCR; the TCRdb copy retains only in-frame clones and omits some. The repertoire has approximately 54,000 clones, roughly 87% of them found once; the top ten carry around 8%. The sequenced sample was PBMCs. The receptor set was obtained from a woman under 30 in good health and CMV-seropositive. Each CDR3 is given without its conserved first and last residue. Size is omitted from some rows. Given values are once, few, many or a class for expanded clones.

j_call v_call clone_size cdr3_aa
TRBJ1-4 TRBV4-1 NA ASSQSGTGDEKLF
TRBJ2-7 TRBV7-9 NA ASSLGGTYEQY
TRBJ1-4 TRBV18 NA ASSPRERGPYDEKLF
TRBJ2-1 TRBV19 once ASSTQGANNEQF
TRBJ2-1 TRBV2 once ASSDIRGLNNEQF
TRBJ1-2 TRBV6-5 NA ASTKSRENYGYT
TRBJ1-4 TRBV7-9 NA ASSLRQGSEKLF
TRBJ2-1 TRBV7-6 NA ASSLGTSGGSYNEQF
TRBJ1-2 TRBV5-4 once ASSLEGERAWT
TRBJ1-3 TRBV6-1 NA ASSESAGGSGNTIY
TRBJ2-3 TRBV9 NA ASSVNTDTQY
TRBJ2-7 TRBV6-5 NA ASSYLGGYEQY
TRBJ2-1 TRBV9 NA ASSDGGSYNEQF
TRBJ2-3 TRBV25-1 NA ASSAPLLAGGQY
TRBJ2-3 TRBV4-1 NA ASSQDQNADTQY
TRBJ2-3 TRBV7-2 NA ASSFTSGGSDTQY
TRBJ1-2 TRBV5-6 NA ASSLVSQGYGYT
TRBJ1-2 TRBV6-4 NA ASSDDPGQGAGYT
TRBJ2-7 TRBV7-8 NA ASSTPGQGVHEQY
TRBJ2-5 TRBV6-1 NA ASDRSRASGGTQY
NA TRBV6-5 NA ASSPPGQGVHEQY
TRBJ1-2 TRBV6-5 NA ASSYSGGNYGYT
TRBJ2-1 TRBV11-3 NA ASSSTGTNYNEQF
TRBJ2-3 TRBV6-6 NA ASHPGVQDTQY
TRBJ1-5 TRBV6-1 NA ASSEGAGQQPQH
TRBJ2-7 TRBV28 NA ASSSPGQGSDEQY
TRBJ1-4 TRBV6-1 NA ASSVTPGQGPTNEKLF